This T cell receptor (beta chain) came from a study of molecular identifiers for immune sequencing clone quantification. This clonotype has at least ten counts. Sorted naive CD8 T cells, roughly 19,000 to 1,100,000, were sequenced from 10%, 30% or 50% RNA. Germline CDR1 is MNHNY and CDR2 is SVGAGI (reference sequence). CDR3 size: 14 residues. Trimming pared 6 bases from V and 2 bases from J, leaving 13 bases between. Methods described previously, with TCR primers listed, were used for bulk TCR libraries. Using its own MiXCR run on the PCR reads, TCRdb lists one record per CDR3 protein. The sample shows some 650,000 distinct CDR3 sequences, 20% of them seen only once.

This chain uses TRBV6-6 with TRBJ2-5; no reliable D call. The sequenced sample consisted of naive CD8+ T cells from blood, with Jurkat cell RNA spiked in. Subset meaning: FACS-sorted CD8+CD4-CCR7+CD45RA+ naive T cells. The clonotype originates from a human donor in good health. Some libraries in this study had Jurkat cell RNA spiked in. In nucleotides, the CDR3 is TGTGCCAGCAGCCCCGACTTGGTACAAGAGACCCAGTACTTC. This codes for CASSPDLVQETQYF.